The T cell receptor beta chain under discussion was sequenced for a study of blood T cells in healthy people across ages. CDR1 and CDR2 (germline): LGHDT, YNNKEL (reference sequence). The CDR3 totals 14 residues. The authors ran a second PCR of about 7 to 12 cycles using a sample-barcoded 5' primer and a J-beta primer mix. TCRdb re-analysed the 5' RACE reads in MiXCR, keeping a single row per CDR3 protein. Of approximately 1,100,000 distinct CDR3 sequences listed, less than 50% were seen once; the top ten hold 18%. In the case of this clonotype: The germline gene is not matched at one end of the junction; a read error may be the cause.

This TCR derives from a woman aged 60-70 years in good health. The sample was blood. The J gene is TRBJ2-1, the V gene TRBV3-1, with TRBD1 identical over 7 bases. Written as DNA, the CDR3 is TGTGCCAGCAGTCAAGCGACAGGGAAAGATGAGCAGTTCTTC. Protein product: CASSQATGKDEQFF.